This T cell receptor (beta chain) was recorded in a study of T cell changes during pregnancy in multiple sclerosis. Only in-frame clones appear in the TCRdb table, and some are missing; sequencing was by immunoSEQ multiplex PCR. In the table there are approximately 89,000 clones, 85% to 95% of which are singletons. CDR1 is SGHTS, CDR2 YDEGEE, per germline. Unmatched junction bases numbered 8, after V lost 4 bases and J lost 1 base. The CDR3 length is 16 residues. V and J are TRBV5-8 and TRBJ1-3; 7 positions match TRBD1. The sequence came from a female donor with multiple sclerosis, enrolled in a pregnancy study. The source was peripheral blood, collected in the third trimester of pregnancy. CDR3 residues: CASSVPGQPSGNTIYF. CDR3 in DNA: TGTGCCAGCAGCGTACCGGGACAGCCATCTGGAAACACCATATATTTT. Complete variable domain (other parts from reference TRBV5-8 and TRBJ1-3): EAGVTQSPTHLIKTRGQQATLRCSPISGHTSVYWYQQALGLGLQFLLWYDEGEERNRGNFPPRFSGRQFPNYSSELNVNALELEDSALYLCASSVPGQPSGNTIYFGEGSWLTVV.